These 7 T cell receptor beta chains share one sample of origin, sequenced in a study of blood T cells in healthy people across ages. Alongside a J-beta primer mix, a sample-barcoded 5' primer served in a second PCR lasting roughly 7 to 12 cycles. TCRdb reprocessed the 5' RACE reads via MiXCR and lists one record per CDR3 protein. The sample lists about 320,000 distinct CDR3 sequences, 25% to 30% occurring once. The sequencing input was blood. Every receptor here comes from an older woman in good health.

The chain couples TRBV29-1 to TRBJ1-2; D gene ambiguous. Deletions cut 3 bases from V and 1 base from J, with 9 bases between. CDR1 and CDR2 (germline): SQVTM, ANQGSEA. This CDR3 is built from 13 residues. Written as DNA, the CDR3 is TGCAGCGTTGACCGGAGGATTAACTATGGCTACACCTTC. This translates into CSVDRRINYGYTF.

The CDR3 DNA sequence: TGTGCCAGCAGCCTAGAGGTCACCGGTGGCTACACCTTC. This sequence encodes CASSLEVTGGYTF. The rearrangement links TRBV3-1 to TRBJ1-2; D is unresolved. Germline V lookup: CDR1 LGHDT, CDR2 YNNKEL (reference sequence). The CDR3 covers 13 residues. The germline V and J ends were trimmed by 4 bases and 7 bases, with 13 bases remaining between them.

The chain has TRBV20-1 and TRBJ1-1, with D tentatively TRBD1 (5 bases). The CDR3 is made up of 15 amino acids. Trimming took 0 bases from V and 5 from J, leaving 16 bases between them. Germline V gene data show CDR1 as DFQATT and CDR2 as SNEGSKA (reference sequence). CDR3 in amino acids: CSAREGGTPWTEAFF. The CDR3 DNA is TGCAGTGCTAGAGAGGGAGGGACTCCTTGGACTGAAGCTTTCTTT.

V is TRBV7-9 and J is TRBJ2-2, with TRBD1 as a possible D gene (6 bases). Trimming took off 2 bases at V and 2 bases at J, with 9 bases between the two ends. The CDR3 has 15 amino acids. CDR1 and CDR2 from the germline V gene are SEHNR and FQNEAQ (reference sequence). Here the CDR3 DNA reads TGTGCCAGCAGCTTATACAGGGAAAACACCGGGGAGCTGTTTTTT. Translated, it gives CASSLYRENTGELFF. The whole variable domain, filled in from reference TRBV7-9 and TRBJ2-2, reads DTGVSQNPRHKITKRGQNVTFRCDPISEHNRLYWYRQTLGQGPEFLTYFQNEAQLEKSRLLSDRFSAERPKGSFSTLEIQRTEQGDSAMYLCASSLYRENTGELFFGEGSRLTVL.

This clonotype was detected a few times. V gene TRBV29-1 combines with J gene TRBJ2-6; no clear D gene. The CDR3 runs to 12 residues. Deletions cut 3 bases from V and 0 bases from J, with 0 bases between. Germline V gene data show CDR1 as SQVTM and CDR2 as ANQGSEA. The CDR3 reads CSVDSGANVLTF. In DNA form, the CDR3 reads TGCAGCGTTGACTCTGGGGCCAACGTCCTGACTTTC.

About this clonotype itself: Relative to the germline gene, one junction end is altered; a read error may explain this. This chain connects TRBV15 to TRBJ1-5; perhaps TRBD1 as D (5 bases). Germline V CDR1 and CDR2: LNHNV, YYDKDF (reference sequence). This CDR3 region has 17 residues. The CDR3 DNA follows: TGTGCCACCAGCAGGGCAGGGTTTGCCCCCAATGGTCAGCCTCAGCATTTT. This sequence encodes CATSRAGFAPNGQPQHF.

This clonotype came up a few times. This rearrangement joins TRBV20-1 to TRBJ2-5; the D is unclear. The DNA matches TRBJ2-1 better at its end, which makes the J call doubtful. This CDR3 region has 13 residues. Germline CDR1 DFQATT, CDR2 SNEGSKA (reference sequence). The CDR3 coding sequence is TGCAGTGCTGCTCCTAGTAAACTAAATGAGCAGTTCTTC. This codes for CSAAPSKLNEQFF.